What follows describes a single T cell receptor beta chain. These data belong to a study of blood T cell repertoires in COVID-19. The germline V gene has CDR1 MDHEN and CDR2 SYDVKM. V trimming: 9 bases; J trimming: 5 bases; junction bases outside the gene matches: 8. This CDR3 is 14 amino acids long. Assay: immunoSEQ multiplex PCR; the TCRdb copy retains only in-frame clones and omits some. The sample lists about 100,000 clones, around 83% occurring once. This chain connects TRBV28 to TRBJ2-5, with 11 bases matching TRBD1. The TCR was taken from a woman in her seventies with acute or convalescent COVID-19. The specimen was peripheral blood. CDR3 sequence: CARTGTGGYETQYF. The CDR3 DNA follows: TGTGCCAGGACTGGGACAGGGGGTTACGAGACCCAGTACTTC.